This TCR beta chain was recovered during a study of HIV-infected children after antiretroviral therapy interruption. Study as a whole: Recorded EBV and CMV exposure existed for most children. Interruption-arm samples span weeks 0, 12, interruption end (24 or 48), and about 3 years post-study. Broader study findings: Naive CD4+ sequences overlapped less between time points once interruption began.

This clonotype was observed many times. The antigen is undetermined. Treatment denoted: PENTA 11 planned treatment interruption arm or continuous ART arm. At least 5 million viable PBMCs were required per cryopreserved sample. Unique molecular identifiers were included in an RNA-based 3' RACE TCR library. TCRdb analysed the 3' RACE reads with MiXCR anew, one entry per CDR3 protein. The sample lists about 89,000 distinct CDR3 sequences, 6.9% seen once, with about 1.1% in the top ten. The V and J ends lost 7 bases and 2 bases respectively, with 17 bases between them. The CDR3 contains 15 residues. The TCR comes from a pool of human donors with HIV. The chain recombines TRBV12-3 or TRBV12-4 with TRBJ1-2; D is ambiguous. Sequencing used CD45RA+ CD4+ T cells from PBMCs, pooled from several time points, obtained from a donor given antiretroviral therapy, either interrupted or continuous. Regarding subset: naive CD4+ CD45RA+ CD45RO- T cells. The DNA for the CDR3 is TGTGCCAGCAATACTAAGGTCAGGACGAACTATGGCTACACCTTC. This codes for CASNTKVRTNYGYTF.